What follows are 32 T cell receptor beta chains derived from one specimen sequenced in a study of cytomegalovirus exposure and HLA in healthy donors. The PCR was carried out with 60 Vbeta primers and 13 Jbeta primers. Here immunoSEQ multiplex PCR was the method, and the copy in TCRdb shows in-frame clones only, minus some. The table includes about 75,000 clones, 84% detected once. The sequencing input was PBMCs. The source of these receptors is a man between 65 and 79 years old in good health and CMV-seropositive.

The rearrangement links TRBV5-1 to TRBJ1-1; 9 positions match TRBD1. There are 14 residues in the CDR3. Looked up from germline, CDR1 is SGHRS and CDR2 is YFSETQ. The trim removed 4 bases at V and 5 bases at J, leaving 6 bases unmatched. The CDR3 region is CASSMGQGRTEAFF. The CDR3 region has the DNA TGCGCCAGCAGCATGGGACAGGGACGGACTGAAGCTTTCTTT.

The chain couples TRBV28 to TRBJ1-1; 7 nucleotides align to TRBD1. CDR1 MDHEN and CDR2 SYDVKM come from the germline V gene. This CDR3 has 14 amino acids. Trimming removed 5 bases from V and 2 bases from J; junction bases left unmatched: 5. The CDR3 here is CASSVDRLNTEAFF. The CDR3 DNA follows: TGTGCCAGCAGTGTGGACAGGTTAAACACTGAAGCTTTCTTT.

V usage is TRBV5-4 and J usage is TRBJ2-3, with 7 bases fitting TRBD2. The CDR3 covers 16 residues. The germline CDR1 and CDR2 sequences are SGHNT and YYREEE (reference sequence). V dropped 4 bases and J dropped 1; count of bases not matched to a gene: 9. The CDR3 nucleotides read TGTGCCAGCAGCCTTCTACTAGCGTCCGGCACAGATACGCAGTATTTT. This translates into CASSLLLASGTDTQYF.

This rearrangement joins TRBV7-8 to TRBJ2-5; TRBD2 aligns across 7 bases. CDR1 is SGHVS and CDR2 is FQNEAQ in the germline V gene. V lost 4 bases to trimming and J lost 5 bases; unmatched junction nucleotides: 4. This CDR3 has 13 amino acids. CDR3 coding DNA: TGTGCCAGCAGCTCGGGGAGGGCGGAGACCCAGTACTTC. This codes for CASSSGRAETQYF.

The chain has TRBV2 and TRBJ2-7; 11 bases agree with TRBD2. This CDR3 is built from 16 residues. The V and J ends lost 6 bases and 2 bases, in that order; junction bases with no gene match: 9. Germline V gene sequence: CDR1 SNHLY, CDR2 FYNNEI. CDR3 residues: CASRRDLAGGTYEQYF. DNA of the CDR3: TGTGCCAGCAGGCGGGACCTAGCGGGAGGAACCTACGAGCAGTACTTC.

The chain carries TRBV6-1 and TRBJ2-2, with D uncertain. Germline CDR1 reads MNHNS; CDR2 reads SASEGT. The CDR3 covers 13 residues. Trimming stripped 3 bases from V and 8 bases from J, with 10 bases between. The DNA for the CDR3 is TGTGCCAGCAGTGAGACTCGAGTTGGGGAGCTGTTTTTT. Translated: CASSETRVGELFF.

The V and J genes are TRBV6-5 and TRBJ2-3; D may be TRBD2 (5 bases). V was trimmed by 2 bases and J by 4 bases, leaving 7 bases between them. CDR1 and CDR2 from the germline V gene are MNHEY and SVGAGI. This CDR3 contains 13 residues. CDR3: CASSYTGADTQYF. The CDR3, as DNA: TGTGCCAGCAGTTACACCGGGGCAGATACGCAGTATTTT.

The rearrangement uses TRBV2 and TRBJ2-7, with 8 bases aligning to TRBD2. The V gene end was trimmed by 6 bases and the J gene end by 6 bases; junction bases not matched to a gene: 4. The CDR3 has 12 residues. Per the germline V gene, CDR1 is SNHLY and CDR2 is FYNNEI. Written as DNA, the CDR3 is TGTGCCAGCAGCCTGGCGGGAGGCGAGCAGTACTTC. Translated, it gives CASSLAGGEQYF.

The rearrangement links TRBV2 to TRBJ1-6; D is possibly TRBD1 (5 bases). Trimming removed 6 bases at V and 0 bases at J, with 9 bases between. Germline-derived CDR1 and CDR2 are SNHLY and FYNNEI. This CDR3 comprises 15 residues. CDR3 in amino acids: CASRDKRSYNSPLHF. For the CDR3, the DNA is TGTGCCAGCAGGGACAAGCGCTCCTATAATTCACCCCTCCACTTT.

The genes are TRBV28 and TRBJ1-5; D possibly corresponds to TRBD1 (6 bases). V lost 5 bases to trimming and J lost 6 bases, with 14 bases between them. The germline CDR1 and CDR2 sequences are MDHEN and SYDVKM. The CDR3 runs to 14 residues. The DNA of the CDR3 is TGTGCCAGCAGTCCCGCAGGGGTACGTCAGCCCCAGCATTTT. Amino acid sequence: CASSPAGVRQPQHF.

This chain joins TRBV5-1 and TRBJ1-5; tentatively, D is TRBD1 (5 bases). There are 13 residues in the CDR3. The ends were cut back, 0 bases at V and 6 bases at J, with 7 bases in the middle. Germline-derived CDR1 and CDR2 are SGHRS and YFSETQ. CDR3 nucleotide sequence: TGCGCCAGCAGCTTGGCAGGGCCTCAGCCCCAGCATTTT. It specifies CASSLAGPQPQHF.

Comment on this clone: Because the CDR3 is missing its conserved closing phenylalanine or tryptophan, this is likely a read error. The chain has TRBV18 and TRBJ1-6, with D possibly matching TRBD1 (6 bases). The CDR3 extends over 14 amino acids. CDR1 and CDR2 (germline): KGHSH, LQKENI. Trimming cost V 3 bases and J 10 bases, with 13 bases left between them. DNA of the CDR3: TGTGCCAGCTCACCTCCAGGGGATGGGTCACCCCTCCACGTT. It encodes CASSPPGDGSPLHV.

This clone has only one observation. This CDR3 reads CASSQYPQDQPQHF. The CDR3 DNA is TGTGCCAGCAGCCAATACCCCCAGGATCAGCCCCAGCATTTT. The rearrangement links TRBV16 to TRBJ1-5; D is unclear. Deletions cut 1 base from V and 5 bases from J, with 9 bases between. This CDR3 is 14 amino acids long. The germline V gene has CDR1 KGHSY and CDR2 FQNENV.

This sequence joins TRBV28 and TRBJ1-2; TRBD1 matches 10 bases. The CDR3 spans 14 residues. The junction had 6 bases not matched to a gene; V was cut back by 4 bases and J by 7 bases. Germline V lookup: CDR1 MDHEN, CDR2 SYDVKM. CDR3 in DNA: TGTGCCAGCAGTTCCGGGACAGGGGTTGGTGGCTACACCTTC. Translated, it gives CASSSGTGVGGYTF.

The V call is TRBV6-7, the J call TRBJ1-1, with a weak D call TRBD1 (5 bases). TRBV6-7 counts as an open reading frame of uncertain function. Trimming removed 6 bases at V and 4 bases at J, with 15 bases between. The CDR3 is made up of 14 amino acids. CDR3 DNA sequence: TGTGCCAGCAGGCTTCAGGGCCCGGGCACTGAAGCTTTCTTT. Protein: CASRLQGPGTEAFF.

The chain links TRBV30 to TRBJ2-4; D not certain. Looked up from germline, CDR1 is GTSNPN and CDR2 is SVGIG (reference sequence). This CDR3 has 11 residues. The ends were cut back, 1 base at V and 5 bases at J, with 3 bases in the middle. The CDR3 nucleotides are TGTGCCTGGAGTGCTGAAAACATTCAGTACTTC. The encoded protein is CAWSAENIQYF.

The chain is built from TRBV7-3 and TRBJ2-4, with TRBD1 as a possible D gene (5 bases). Germline assignment: CDR1 SGHTA and CDR2 FQGTGA. This CDR3 contains 12 residues. V was trimmed by 4 bases and J by 7 bases, leaving 8 bases between them. In nucleotides, the CDR3 is TGTGCCAGCAGCTCGACAGACAACATTCAGTACTTC. It specifies CASSSTDNIQYF.

The chain uses TRBV5-4 and TRBJ2-5, with 11 bases aligning to TRBD1. Germline CDR1 reads SGHNT; CDR2 reads YYREEE (reference sequence). V shed 4 bases and J 5 bases; nucleotides not matched to a gene: 4. This CDR3 is built from 14 residues. CDR3 residues: CASSRTGGMETQYF. CDR3 coding DNA: TGTGCCAGCAGCCGGACAGGGGGCATGGAGACCCAGTACTTC.

The gene calls are TRBV2 and TRBJ2-3; 8 bases are a match to TRBD1. Trimming removed 7 bases from V and 1 base from J; junction bases left unmatched: 7. This CDR3 has 15 amino acids. The germline CDR1 and CDR2 sequences are SNHLY and FYNNEI. For the CDR3, the DNA is TGTGCCAGCACTCGACAGGGGTTCGGCACAGATACGCAGTATTTT. Translation gives CASTRQGFGTDTQYF.

V and J are TRBV6-6 and TRBJ2-1, with 12 bases aligning to TRBD2. Germline V CDR1 and CDR2: MNHNY, SVGAGI (reference sequence). The V segment lost 6 bases and the J segment 9 bases; nucleotides outside the gene matches: 9. This CDR3 has 15 amino acids. The CDR3 loop reads CASSLTSGSRSEQFF. The CDR3 bases are TGTGCCAGCAGCTTGACTAGCGGGAGTCGTAGTGAGCAGTTCTTC.

The genes are TRBV7-2 and TRBJ2-6; maybe TRBD1 (6 bases). The germline V gene has CDR1 SGHTA and CDR2 FQGNSA. The V and J ends lost 2 bases and 2 bases respectively, with 7 bases between them. This CDR3 is 15 amino acids long. In DNA form, the CDR3 reads TGTGCCAGCAGCTTACACAGGGCTGGGGCCAACGTCCTGACTTTC. Protein product: CASSLHRAGANVLTF.

The V gene is TRBV28, the J gene TRBJ2-7, with D perhaps matching TRBD1 (5 bases). CDR3 size: 13 residues. Trimming shortened V by 3 bases and J by 3 bases, and 9 bases separated the two germline ends. In germline, CDR1 is MDHEN, CDR2 SYDVKM. The chain's CDR3 is CASSFSRDYEQYF. DNA of the CDR3: TGTGCCAGCAGTTTCTCCAGGGACTACGAGCAGTACTTC.

The V and J genes are TRBV5-1 and TRBJ2-1; 8 nucleotides line up with TRBD2. The CDR3 spans 15 residues. Trimming cost V 4 bases and J 6 bases; bases outside gene matches: 9. The germline V gene has CDR1 SGHRS and CDR2 YFSETQ. The CDR3 spells CASSQTSGEPNEQFF. As DNA, the CDR3 is TGCGCCAGCAGCCAAACTAGCGGAGAACCCAATGAGCAGTTCTTC.

The chain combines TRBV9 with TRBJ2-1; D might be TRBD2 (5 bases). There are 15 residues in the CDR3. Germline CDR1 SGDLS, CDR2 YYNGEE. Trimming stripped 2 bases from V and 1 base from J, with 10 bases between. The CDR3 here is CASSVRSGSYNEQFF. The CDR3 nucleotides are TGTGCCAGCAGCGTCCGCTCGGGGTCCTACAATGAGCAGTTCTTC. Supplemented by reference TRBV9 and TRBJ2-1, the full variable domain reads DSGVTQTPKHLITATGQRVTLRCSPRSGDLSVYWYQQSLDQGLQFLIQYYNGEERAKGNILERFSAQQFPDLHSELNLSSLELGDSALYFCASSVRSGSYNEQFFGPGTRLTVL.

This chain joins TRBV30 and TRBJ2-5, with 7 positions matching TRBD2. CDR3 length: 14 amino acids. V trimming: 0 bases; J trimming: 8 bases; junction bases outside the gene matches: 9. The V gene's germline CDR1 is GTSNPN and CDR2 SVGIG (reference sequence). As DNA, the CDR3 is TGTGCCTGGAGTGTACCCAGCGGGACCAGTACCCAGTACTTC. Translation: CAWSVPSGTSTQYF.

This chain's CDR3 is CASSAGTGGGEKLFF. CDR3 nucleotides: TGCGCCAGCAGCGCCGGGACAGGGGGGGGTGAAAAACTGTTTTTT. V usage is TRBV5-1 and J usage is TRBJ1-4; the match to TRBD1 covers 11 bases. Germline V gene sequence: CDR1 SGHRS, CDR2 YFSETQ. V shed 4 bases and J 7 bases; nucleotides not matched to a gene: 6. This CDR3 region has 15 residues.

This clone was seen once. The chain recombines TRBV7-2 with TRBJ2-3; perhaps TRBD2 as D (6 bases). This CDR3 region has 17 residues. The germline V gene has CDR1 SGHTA and CDR2 FQGNSA. The V and J ends lost 4 bases and 5 bases respectively, with 22 bases between them. CDR3 in amino acids: CASSSRSAVASEDTQYF. The CDR3 DNA is TGTGCCAGCAGCTCGAGATCCGCCGTGGCTAGCGAAGATACGCAGTATTTT. The full variable domain, in which reference TRBV7-2 and TRBJ2-3 provide the parts outside the CDR3, is GAGVSQSPSNKVTEKGKDVELRCDPISGHTALYWYRQSLGQGLEFLIYFQGNSAPDKSGLPSDRFSAERTGGSVSTLTIQRTQQEDSAVYLCASSSRSAVASEDTQYFGPGTRLTVL.

This clone was detected only once. The chain joins TRBV19 to TRBJ1-2; TRBD1 matches 9 bases. The J segment lost 8 bases and the V segment lost 5 bases, leaving 6 bases of the junction unmatched. The CDR3 consists of 13 residues. In germline, CDR1 is LNHDA, CDR2 SQIVND (reference sequence). CDR3 in amino acids: CASSVGQGYGYTF. The CDR3 DNA reads TGTGCCAGTAGTGTGGGACAGGGTTACGGCTACACCTTC.

The CDR3 coding sequence is TGTGCCAGCAGTGAAGTTAGGAGGGATCAGCCCCAGCATTTT. Translation gives CASSEVRRDQPQHF. The chain recombines TRBV6-1 with TRBJ1-5, with D unresolved. Trimming took off 1 base at V and 5 bases at J, with 9 bases between the two ends. Per germline, CDR1 MNHNS and CDR2 SASEGT. The CDR3 extends over 14 amino acids.

This sequence joins TRBV11-2 and TRBJ1-2; D unclear. The CDR3 runs to 17 residues. Germline V gene sequence: CDR1 SGHAT, CDR2 FQNNGV. V lost 0 bases and J lost 7, with 21 bases in between. DNA for the CDR3: TGTGCCAGCAGCTTAGATAGAGCAAGCGTGTGGAAAAGTGGCTACACCTTC. Translation: CASSLDRASVWKSGYTF.

In this sample, this clone turned up once. The V and J genes are TRBV2 and TRBJ2-7; D may be TRBD1 (6 bases). The length of the CDR3 is 14 residues. The V end was cut by 4 bases, the J end by 9 bases, with 19 bases between. Germline V gives CDR1 SNHLY, CDR2 FYNNEI. CDR3 in DNA: TGTGCCAGCAGTGGGGCGAGACAGGCGTTCGGGCAGTACTTC. It translates to CASSGARQAFGQYF.

V usage is TRBV10-3 and J usage is TRBJ1-2; tentatively, D is TRBD1 (5 bases). Germline lookup yields CDR1 ENHRY and CDR2 SYGVKD. V lost 2 bases to trimming and J lost 1 base, with 17 bases between them. The CDR3 covers 17 residues. CDR3: CAISEGSMSGDNYGYTF. CDR3 in DNA: TGTGCCATCAGTGAGGGGAGTATGTCGGGGGATAACTATGGCTACACCTTC.